These 28 T cell receptor beta chains came from one sample sequenced in a study of T cells in Graves' hyperthyroidism and ophthalmopathy. The TCR beta CDR3 regions underwent amplification using RNA transcripts as the source. The HTBI set primed first-round TCR CDR3 RT-PCR. TCRdb fed the multiplex PCR reads into MiXCR, producing one record per CDR3 protein. The sample comprises 300,000 to 400,000 distinct CDR3 sequences, approximately 15% of which are singletons, and around 24% rests with the top ten. The sample consisted of blood. The receptor set was obtained from a woman under 40 with Graves' hyperthyroidism.

This clonotype was recorded many times. The chain has TRBV10-3 and TRBJ1-2, with unresolved D. Deletions cut 3 bases from V and 4 bases from J, with 12 bases between. Germline CDR1 ENHRY, CDR2 SYGVKD. The CDR3 contains 14 residues. The CDR3 DNA sequence: TGTGCCATCAGTGATGTGGACGTCACCTATGGCTACACCTTC. Protein: CAISDVDVTYGYTF.

This clonotype was seen a handful of times. The rearrangement uses TRBV6-1 and TRBJ2-7; 7 positions match TRBD2. V trimming: 6 bases; J trimming: 4 bases; junction bases outside the gene matches: 9. The CDR3 is 14 amino acids. Germline assignment: CDR1 MNHNS and CDR2 SASEGT. The CDR3 sequence is CASSPGTMSYEQYF. DNA for the CDR3: TGTGCCAGCAGCCCCGGGACTATGTCTTACGAGCAGTACTTC.

This clonotype was counted only a few times. The rearrangement joins TRBV19 to TRBJ1-2; the D gene is possibly TRBD1 (6 bases). The V and J ends lost 4 bases and 0 bases respectively, with 12 bases between them. Germline-derived CDR1 and CDR2 are LNHDA and SQIVND (reference sequence). The CDR3 runs to 15 residues. This chain's CDR3 is CASSTTGIANYGYTF. CDR3 coding DNA: TGTGCCAGTAGTACCACAGGGATAGCTAACTATGGCTACACCTTC.

This clonotype was recorded a few times. The V call is TRBV28, the J call TRBJ2-5, with D perhaps matching TRBD2 (5 bases). In germline, CDR1 is MDHEN, CDR2 SYDVKM. This CDR3 region has 15 residues. V was clipped by 9 bases and J by 5 bases, with 22 bases between them. CDR3 amino acids: CASAIGSGSKETQYF. CDR3 sequence (DNA): TGTGCCAGTGCAATAGGGTCGGGAAGTAAGGAGACCCAGTACTTC. The full variable domain, in which reference TRBV28 and TRBJ2-5 provide the parts outside the CDR3, is DVKVTQSSRYLVKRTGEKVFLECVQDMDHENMFWYRQDPGLGLRLIYFSYDVKMKEKGDIPEGYSVSREKKERFSLILESASTNQTSMYLCASAIGSGSKETQYFGPGTRLLVL.

This clonotype was counted ten times or more. CDR3 residues: CASSAIGGNTEAFF. CDR3 sequence (DNA): TGTGCCAGCAGCGCCATAGGGGGGAACACTGAAGCTTTCTTT. The genes are TRBV11-2 and TRBJ1-1; TRBD1 might be the D (6 bases). From germline, CDR1 is SGHAT and CDR2 FQNNGV. The germline V and J ends were trimmed by 5 bases and 1 base, with 11 bases remaining between them. This CDR3 region has 14 residues.

This clonotype appeared a single time. V is TRBV5-6 and J is TRBJ2-7, with D possibly TRBD2 on 5 matching bases. The ends were cut back, 6 bases at V and 0 bases at J, with 10 bases in the middle. The CDR3 loop spans 13 amino acids. The germline gives CDR1 SGHDT, CDR2 YYEEEE. The CDR3 nucleotides are TGTGCCAGCACCCTAGGAGGCTCCTACGAGCAGTACTTC. Residues: CASTLGGSYEQYF.

This chain joins TRBV18 and TRBJ2-7, with a tentative D call TRBD1 (6 bases). V lost 0 bases and J lost 6, with 18 bases in between. Germline V gives CDR1 KGHSH, CDR2 LQKENI. The CDR3 consists of 16 residues. The DNA for the CDR3 is TGTGCCAGCTCACCACCGTCCCTACAGGGCCTACTCGAGCAGTACTTC. This codes for CASSPPSLQGLLEQYF.

The chain combines TRBV5-1 with TRBJ2-4, with TRBD2 matching over 9 bases. V shed 4 bases and J 7 bases; nucleotides not matched to a gene: 9. Germline V gene sequence: CDR1 SGHRS, CDR2 YFSETQ. This CDR3 is 15 amino acids long. The CDR3 loop reads CASSGSSGSANIQYF. The CDR3 DNA follows: TGCGCCAGCAGCGGAAGTAGCGGGAGTGCGAACATTCAGTACTTC.

The V and J genes are TRBV5-6 and TRBJ1-1; 8 nucleotides line up with TRBD1. V lost 4 bases to trimming and J lost 8 bases; unmatched junction nucleotides: 4. Germline V gene data show CDR1 as SGHDT and CDR2 as YYEEEE. This CDR3 contains 12 residues. The CDR3 here is CASSLGQGEAFF. CDR3 in DNA: TGTGCCAGCAGCCTTGGACAGGGCGAAGCTTTCTTT.

This clonotype was detected a few times. The chain employs TRBV29-1 and TRBJ2-1; tentative D call: TRBD2 (5 bases). Germline CDR1 SQVTM, CDR2 ANQGSEA. The V end was cut by 5 bases, the J end by 9 bases, with 17 bases between. This CDR3 is built from 13 residues. The CDR3 here is CSVQDSALSEQFF. The CDR3 coding sequence is TGCAGCGTTCAGGACTCCGCCCTTAGTGAGCAGTTCTTC.

This clonotype was counted at least ten times. V usage is TRBV30 and J usage is TRBJ1-2; possibly TRBD1 for D (6 bases). This CDR3 region has 13 residues. The V gene's germline CDR1 is GTSNPN and CDR2 SVGIG (reference sequence). V was shortened by 0 bases and J by 4 bases, with 9 bases between the two germline ends. This chain's CDR3 is CAWSVGQSYGYTF. The CDR3 nucleotides are TGTGCCTGGAGTGTCGGACAGTCCTATGGCTACACCTTC.

A remark on this clonotype: This may be a read error: a much more frequent sequence differs by one nucleotide. The V call is TRBV6-2 or TRBV6-3, the J call TRBJ2-3, with 10 bases lining up with TRBD2. V lost 5 bases to trimming and J lost 4 bases; unmatched junction nucleotides: 3. Germline lookup yields CDR1 MNHEY and CDR2 SVGEGT. This CDR3 comprises 14 residues. CDR3 DNA: TGTGCCAGCAGTGGACTAGCGGAAGCAGATACGCAGTATTTT. Translation: CASSGLAEADTQYF.

This clonotype was seen ten or more times. This rearrangement joins TRBV2 to TRBJ1-5, with unresolved D. Germline CDR1 is SNHLY and CDR2 is FYNNEI. The CDR3 is made up of 12 amino acids. The V and J ends lost 1 base and 4 bases respectively, with 2 bases between them. The CDR3 loop is CASSEGNQPQHF. DNA for the CDR3: TGTGCCAGCAGTGAAGGGAATCAGCCCCAGCATTTT.

The rearrangement uses TRBV19 and TRBJ1-5; TRBD1 matches 9 bases. V lost 6 bases to trimming and J lost 6 bases; unmatched junction nucleotides: 9. The germline V gene has CDR1 LNHDA and CDR2 SQIVND (reference sequence). The CDR3 is made up of 15 amino acids. The CDR3 region is CASSPGQGFGQPQHF. The CDR3 DNA is TGTGCCAGTAGCCCGGGACAGGGATTCGGTCAGCCCCAGCATTTT.

In this sample, this clonotype turned up many times. The J gene is TRBJ2-5, the V gene TRBV5-4; 7 nucleotides match TRBD2. Germline trimming cut 4 bases from V and 5 bases from J; bases unmatched to any gene: 14. Germline-derived CDR1 and CDR2 are SGHNT and YYREEE (reference sequence). This CDR3 has 16 residues. In nucleotides, the CDR3 is TGTGCCAGCAGCCAAGGCAATAGCGGGCCTTCGGAGACCCAGTACTTC. It encodes CASSQGNSGPSETQYF.

Of note for this clonotype: Just one base apart from a much larger clone, this may be a read error. The chain employs TRBV20-1 and TRBJ1-2; 8 bases line up with TRBD1. The germline gives CDR1 DFQATT, CDR2 SNEGSKA (reference sequence). After removal of 4 bases from V and 8 bases from J, the junction contained 6 bases not matched to a gene. This CDR3 has 12 amino acids. Written as DNA, the CDR3 is TGCAGTGCTAAGGACAGGGCAGACGGCTACACCTTC. Translated: CSAKDRADGYTF.

Ten or more counts support this clonotype. This chain links TRBV12-3 or TRBV12-4 with TRBJ2-1, with 7 bases that match TRBD2. The CDR3 is 17 residues long. With V trimmed by 4 bases and J by 6 bases, 15 bases remained unmatched. The CDR3, as DNA: TGTGCCAGCAGTTCCACGCGCGGGAGTCGGTCAGGCAATGAGCAGTTCTTC. This encodes CASSSTRGSRSGNEQFF.

The J gene is TRBJ1-5, the V gene TRBV12-3 or TRBV12-4; D is undetermined. Trimming stripped 3 bases from V and 4 bases from J, with 13 bases between. This CDR3 is 15 amino acids long. CDR3 amino acids: CASSFAWQKNQPQHF. The DNA of the CDR3 is TGTGCCAGCAGTTTCGCATGGCAGAAGAATCAGCCCCAGCATTTT.

This clonotype has at least ten counts. The chain is built from TRBV27 and TRBJ1-6; 8 bases align to TRBD1. Per the germline V gene, CDR1 is MNHEY and CDR2 is SMNVEV (reference sequence). CDR3 length equals 15 residues. Trimming cost V 5 bases and J 8 bases; bases outside gene matches: 8. The CDR3 coding sequence is TGTGCCAGCAGTCCGGACAGGGCGAACCATTCACCCCTCCACTTT. Protein sequence: CASSPDRANHSPLHF.

This clonotype was counted many times. This chain connects TRBV12-3 or TRBV12-4 to TRBJ2-5, with D perhaps TRBD1 (6 bases). The CDR3 contains 12 residues. Trimming pared 6 bases from V and 5 bases from J, leaving 10 bases between. The CDR3 loop reads CASRTGYETQYF. The CDR3 DNA follows: TGTGCCAGCAGGACAGGATACGAGACCCAGTACTTC.

Ten or more counts support this clonotype. This rearrangement joins TRBV28 to TRBJ2-2; no definite D call. The CDR3 runs 12 residues. The V and J ends lost 8 bases and 10 bases respectively, with 14 bases between them. Per germline, CDR1 MDHEN and CDR2 SYDVKM. CDR3 bases: TGTGCCAGCGAAAATTTTCCCTCGGAGCTGTTTTTT. Its protein product is CASENFPSELFF.

This clonotype was recorded at least ten times. This chain links TRBV7-2 with TRBJ2-1; the D is unclear. This CDR3 comprises 15 residues. V shed 2 bases and J shed 8 bases, with 16 bases lying between them. Germline CDR1 and CDR2: SGHTA and FQGNSA. The CDR3 is CASSLRQALLDEQFF. The CDR3 DNA reads as TGTGCCAGCAGCTTACGGCAGGCCTTACTCGATGAGCAGTTCTTC. Complete variable domain (other parts from reference TRBV7-2 and TRBJ2-1): GAGVSQSPSNKVTEKGKDVELRCDPISGHTALYWYRQSLGQGLEFLIYFQGNSAPDKSGLPSDRFSAERTGGSVSTLTIQRTQQEDSAVYLCASSLRQALLDEQFFGPGTRLTVL.

This clonotype came up a few times. The gene calls are TRBV12-3 or TRBV12-4 and TRBJ2-1; D tentatively fits TRBD1 or TRBD2 (6 bases each). The CDR3 spans 15 residues. The V end lost 5 bases, the J end lost 5 bases, and 16 bases lay between the germline ends. The CDR3 region is CASSGRTGGHNEQFF. The CDR3 DNA follows: TGTGCCAGCAGTGGTCGGACTGGGGGGCACAATGAGCAGTTCTTC.

The genes are TRBV9 and TRBJ2-3, with no clear D. V was cut by 3 bases and J by 5 bases, with 7 bases left in between. Germline-derived CDR1 and CDR2 are SGDLS and YYNGEE. The CDR3 loop spans 12 amino acids. CDR3 residues: CASSARLDTQYF. The DNA of the CDR3 is TGTGCCAGCAGCGCGAGACTAGATACGCAGTATTTT.

This clonotype has ten or more counts. The J gene is TRBJ2-2, the V gene TRBV12-3 or TRBV12-4; D unresolved. The V end lost 5 bases, the J end lost 6 bases, and 16 bases lay between the germline ends. The CDR3 totals 15 residues. CDR3 nucleotides: TGTGCCAGCAGTACAGAGGTATTTGCGGCCGGGGAGCTGTTTTTT. It is translated as CASSTEVFAAGELFF.

This chain links TRBV5-1 with TRBJ2-7, with D perhaps TRBD1 (5 bases). This CDR3 is 16 amino acids long. CDR1 is SGHRS, CDR2 YFSETQ, per germline. With 3 bases removed from V and 4 bases from J, the gap between germline ends came to 20 bases. The CDR3 coding sequence is TGCGCCAGCAGCTACGAGACAGCCCGAAATGGGTACGAGCAGTACTTC. Amino acids: CASSYETARNGYEQYF.

The chain recombines TRBV19 with TRBJ2-2; no definite D call. The CDR3 is 13 amino acids. Germline V gene sequence: CDR1 LNHDA, CDR2 SQIVND (reference sequence). Trimming left V 3 bases short and J 6 bases short, with 8 bases between. The CDR3 DNA sequence: TGTGCCAGTAGTATCCAAGTGGCCGGGGAGCTGTTTTTT. It encodes CASSIQVAGELFF.

This clonotype was picked up many times. The chain uses TRBV19 and TRBJ2-3; 8 bases agree with TRBD1. Germline V gene data show CDR1 as LNHDA and CDR2 as SQIVND (reference sequence). J gave up 2 bases and V 11 bases, and 12 bases lay outside the gene matches. The CDR3 loop spans 15 amino acids. CDR3 residues: CASNLRGLDTDTQYF. CDR3 nucleotides: TGTGCCTCCAACCTCAGGGGGCTGGACACAGATACGCAGTATTTT.